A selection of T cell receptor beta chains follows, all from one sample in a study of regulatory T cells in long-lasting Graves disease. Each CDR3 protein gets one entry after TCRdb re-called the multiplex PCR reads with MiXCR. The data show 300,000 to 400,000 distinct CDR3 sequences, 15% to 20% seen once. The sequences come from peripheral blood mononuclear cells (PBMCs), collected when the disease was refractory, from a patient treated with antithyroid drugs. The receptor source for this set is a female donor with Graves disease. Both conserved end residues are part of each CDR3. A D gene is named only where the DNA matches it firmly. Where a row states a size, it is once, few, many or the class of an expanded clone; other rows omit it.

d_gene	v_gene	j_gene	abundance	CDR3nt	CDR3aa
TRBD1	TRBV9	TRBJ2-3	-	TGTGCCAGCAGCGTAGGGGACAGGGACCACACAGATACGCAGTATTTT	CASSVGDRDHTDTQYF
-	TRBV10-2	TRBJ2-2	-	TGCGCCAGCAGTGGGCACGTAGCGAACACCGGGGAGCTGTTTTTT	CASSGHVANTGELFF
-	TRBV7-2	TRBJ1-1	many	TGTGCCAGCAGCCTTCACAGAGATCGGCCTGAAGCTTTCTTT	CASSLHRDRPEAFF
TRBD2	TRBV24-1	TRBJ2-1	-	TGTGCCACCAGCGATTTAACCGGCGGGAGCAATGAGCAGTTCTTC	CATSDLTGGSNEQFF
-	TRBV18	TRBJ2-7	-	TGTGCCAGCTCGCATGCAGGGTCTGGCTACGAGCAGTACTTC	CASSHAGSGYEQYF
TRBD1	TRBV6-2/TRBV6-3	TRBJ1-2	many	TGTGCCAGCAGTTACTCGCAAGGGGGCCTGGCTAACTATGGCTACACCTTC	CASSYSQGGLANYGYTF
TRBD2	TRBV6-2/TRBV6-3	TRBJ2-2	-	TGTGCCAGCAGTTACTGGCGGGGGGGCCGAGTCACCGGGGAGCTGTTTTTT	CASSYWRGGRVTGELFF
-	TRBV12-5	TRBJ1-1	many	TGTGCTAGTGGTTTGGCAATGGACCGTGTTGAAGCTTTCTTT	CASGLAMDRVEAFF
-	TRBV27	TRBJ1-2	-	TGTGCCAGCAGTTTCGGGTTCGGGTTGAGCTATGGCTACACCTTC	CASSFGFGLSYGYTF
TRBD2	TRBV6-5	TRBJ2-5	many	TGTGCCAGCAGTTACGGGGCCCTAGCGGGATATGAGACCCAGTACTTC	CASSYGALAGYETQYF
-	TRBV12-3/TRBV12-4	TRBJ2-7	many	TGTGCCAGCAGTTTAGAATTCCACCCGTTCTCCTACGAGCAGTACTTC	CASSLEFHPFSYEQYF
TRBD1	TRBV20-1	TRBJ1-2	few	TGCAGTGCTAGAGAGACAGGGGACTGTGGCTACACCTTC	CSARETGDCGYTF
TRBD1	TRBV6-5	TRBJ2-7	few	TGTGCCAGCAGTTCGGGACAGGCCCAGAGAAACGAGCAGTACTTC	CASSSGQAQRNEQYF
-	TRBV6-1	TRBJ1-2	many	TGTGCCAGCAGCCACGACAATAACTATGGCTACACCTTC	CASSHDNNYGYTF
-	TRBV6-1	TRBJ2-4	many	TGTGCCAGCAGGCCACAGGGAGCCAAAAACATTCAGTACTTC	CASRPQGAKNIQYF
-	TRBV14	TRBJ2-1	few	TGTGCCAGCAGCCCAGTGACTGGCCCCTACAATGAGCAGTTCTTC	CASSPVTGPYNEQFF
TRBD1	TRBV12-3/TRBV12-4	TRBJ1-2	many	TGTGCCAGCAGAAACCGGGACAGCCACTATGGCTACACCTTC	CASRNRDSHYGYTF
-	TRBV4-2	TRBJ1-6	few	TGTGCCAGCAGCCAAGCCGGATGGAGAGGGAGGGACGATTCCCCCCTCCACTTT	CASSQAGWRGRDDSPLHF
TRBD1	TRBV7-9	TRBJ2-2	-	TGTGCCAGCAGTCCAAATGCACGACAGGGTGTAGCCGGGGAGCTGTTTTTT	CASSPNARQGVAGELFF
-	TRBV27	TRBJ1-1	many	TGTGCCAGCAGTTCCTCGCCGGGGCAGGGCACCCAGTTT	CASSSSPGQGTQF
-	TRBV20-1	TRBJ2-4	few	TGCAGTGCTAGAGATCTGGTCAGGTTGGCGGCCAAAAACATTCAGTACTTC	CSARDLVRLAAKNIQYF
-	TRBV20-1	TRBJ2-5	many	TGCAGTGCTACCCGCGCAGGGGCCCAAGAGACCCAGTACTTC	CSATRAGAQETQYF
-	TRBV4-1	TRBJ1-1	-	TGCGCCAGCAGCCAACCCTACGGCGGCGTCCGGGCTTTCTTT	CASSQPYGGVRAFF
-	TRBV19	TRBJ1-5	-	TGTGCCAGTAGTGGCATCGGTGGCAATCAGCCCCAGCATTTT	CASSGIGGNQPQHF
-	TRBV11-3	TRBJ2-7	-	TGTGCCAGCAGCCCCGCCCGGGGACCAGCGGGTTACGAGCAGTACTTC	CASSPARGPAGYEQYF
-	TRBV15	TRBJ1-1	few	TGTGCCACCAGCAGAGTAGGCCCGCCTGAAGCTTTCTTT	CATSRVGPPEAFF
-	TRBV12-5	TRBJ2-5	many	TGTGCTAGTGGAACCTCACTTGACGGAACCCAGTACTTC	CASGTSLDGTQYF
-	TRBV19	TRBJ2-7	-	TGTGCCAGTAGTATTAGCGGCTACGAGCAGTACTTC	CASSISGYEQYF
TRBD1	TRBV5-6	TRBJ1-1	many	TGTGCCAGCAGCTACAAGTCAGGGGGCTGGTATACTGAAGCTTTCTTT	CASSYKSGGWYTEAFF
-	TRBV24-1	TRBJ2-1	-	TGTGCCACCAGTGATTCTGGGCAAGGCTACAATGAGCAGTTCTTC	CATSDSGQGYNEQFF
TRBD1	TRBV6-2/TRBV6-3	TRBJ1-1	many	TGTGCCAGCAGTTACTCAGGACAGGGATCCCTCAACACTGAAGCTTTCTTT	CASSYSGQGSLNTEAFF
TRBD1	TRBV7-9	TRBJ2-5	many	TGTGCCAGCAGCTTCGGACAGGGGGAGACCCAGTACTTC	CASSFGQGETQYF
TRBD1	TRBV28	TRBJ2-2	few	TGTGCCAGCAGTTTGGGACAGAGCACCGGGGAGCTGTTTTTT	CASSLGQSTGELFF
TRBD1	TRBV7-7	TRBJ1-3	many	TGTGCTAGCAGCTTAGACAGGGGCTCCGGGAACACCATATATTTT	CASSLDRGSGNTIYF
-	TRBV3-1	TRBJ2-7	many	TGTGCCAGCAGCCAAGACTCCCAGGCGGAGCAGTACTTC	CASSQDSQAEQYF
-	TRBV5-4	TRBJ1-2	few	TGTGCCAGCAGCTTGGAAGTTAGCAGGGGCTACCGTGGCTACACCTTC	CASSLEVSRGYRGYTF
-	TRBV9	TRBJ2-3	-	TGTGCCAGCAGCGTAGTGCCCCAAGATACGCAGTATTTT	CASSVVPQDTQYF